In its sample, the clone carrying this T cell receptor beta chain was seen many times. This specimen belongs to a study of blood T cell repertoires in COVID-19. TCRdb's copy holds only in-frame clones and misses some; the assay was immunoSEQ multiplex PCR. This table holds about 98,000 clones, 81% found once. The V gene's germline CDR1 is SNHLY and CDR2 FYNNEI. The CDR3 has 14 amino acids. With 4 bases removed from V and 5 bases from J, the gap between germline ends came to 14 bases. The V call is TRBV2, the J call TRBJ2-5; D possibly corresponds to TRBD1 (5 bases). The sample was peripheral blood. This TCR derives from a woman of 80 years or more with acute or convalescent COVID-19. The DNA of the CDR3 is TGTGCCAGCAGTGTGGGGCCAGCGCGGGAGACCCAGTACTTC. The encoded protein is CASSVGPARETQYF.